Following are 16 T cell receptor beta chains from one sample sequenced in a study of beta chain features in type 1 diabetes. Of the isolated RNA, all was reverse transcribed, and so the sequenced material was expressed TCRB transcripts. This table comes from immunoSEQ multiplex PCR, and its TCRdb copy is limited to in-frame clones, with some not included. The sample includes about 130,000 clones, 9.2% seen only once; the top ten take roughly 0.69%. The sample taken for sequencing was central memory CD4+ T cells from blood. The receptors originated from a man younger than 35 in good health.

This clone was counted at least ten times. The CDR3 nucleotides are TGTGCCAGCAGCGTAGATTTAGCGGGCAATGAGCAGTTCTTC. This codes for CASSVDLAGNEQFF. This chain links TRBV7-9 with TRBJ2-1, with TRBD2 identical over 7 bases. Losses at the gene ends were 5 bases for V and 6 bases for J; bases not matched to a gene: 7. There are 14 residues in the CDR3. CDR1 SEHNR and CDR2 FQNEAQ come from the germline V gene (reference sequence).

There are a few counts of this clone. The chain has TRBV5-1 and TRBJ1-4, with D perhaps matching TRBD1 (5 bases). This CDR3 region has 15 residues. V was pared by 4 bases and J by 7 bases, with 17 bases between. In germline, CDR1 is SGHRS, CDR2 YFSETQ. The CDR3 sequence: CASSLGTTRGEKLFF. CDR3 DNA sequence: TGCGCCAGCAGCCTGGGGACTACTCGGGGTGAAAAACTGTTTTTT.

The CDR3 spells CASSQRPNEKLFF. DNA of the CDR3: TGTGCCAGCAGCCAGCGGCCTAATGAAAAACTGTTTTTT. This rearrangement joins TRBV28 to TRBJ1-4, with D uncertain. The CDR3 runs 13 residues. Per germline, CDR1 MDHEN and CDR2 SYDVKM. Trimming cost V 6 bases and J 3 bases, with 8 bases left between them.

In this sample, this clone turned up a few times. V gene TRBV7-8 combines with J gene TRBJ2-3; possibly TRBD2 for D (6 bases). Germline V gene sequence: CDR1 SGHVS, CDR2 FQNEAQ. V was pared by 3 bases and J by 4 bases, with 17 bases between. The CDR3 covers 16 residues. The CDR3 DNA is TGTGCCAGCAGCTTTAGCGGTGGGCCTGGAGCAGATACGCAGTATTTT. This codes for CASSFSGGPGADTQYF.

The chain links TRBV2 to TRBJ2-3, with D possibly TRBD2 on 5 matching bases. This CDR3 is 16 amino acids long. V shed 3 bases and J shed 1 base, with 14 bases lying between them. Germline lookup yields CDR1 SNHLY and CDR2 FYNNEI. CDR3 DNA sequence: TGTGCCAGCAGTGATCGGGGTATTCCGGGCACAGATACGCAGTATTTT. It codes for CASSDRGIPGTDTQYF.

The genes are TRBV4-2 and TRBJ2-5, with D possibly being TRBD2 (5 bases). The CDR3 is made up of 16 amino acids. The V gene's germline CDR1 is LGHNA and CDR2 YNFKEQ. Trimming left V 5 bases short and J 2 bases short, with 18 bases between. CDR3 sequence reads: CASSSRGGSEQETQYF. The CDR3 region has the DNA TGTGCCAGCAGCAGCCGGGGTGGAAGCGAGCAAGAGACCCAGTACTTC.

The chain joins TRBV4-2 to TRBJ1-5; TRBD1 matches at 12 bases. With V trimmed by 4 bases and J by 6 bases, 4 bases remained unmatched. The germline gives CDR1 LGHNA, CDR2 YNFKEQ. The CDR3 runs to 15 residues. This CDR3 reads CASSPGDRGLQPQHF. CDR3 in DNA: TGTGCCAGCAGCCCTGGGGACAGGGGGCTTCAGCCCCAGCATTTT.

The sample holds a few counts of this clone. The chain has TRBV13 and TRBJ2-3; a weak D match, TRBD2 (7 bases). The CDR3 totals 16 residues. The ends were cut back, 3 bases at V and 3 bases at J, with 16 bases in the middle. Germline V gene lookup returns CDR1 PRHDT and CDR2 FYEKMQ (reference sequence). CDR3 nucleotide sequence: TGTGCCAGCAGCTTGGGAGGGGGACAAGGGACAGATACGCAGTATTTT. Amino acid sequence: CASSLGGGQGTDTQYF.

V is TRBV28 and J is TRBJ2-5; a weak D match, TRBD1 (6 bases). Judging by the DNA end, TRBJ2-7 fits better; the J call may be wrong. Germline V lookup: CDR1 MDHEN, CDR2 SYDVKM. There are 13 residues in the CDR3. CDR3 coding DNA: TGTGCCAGCAGGCCTGGACAGACGTACGAGCAGTACTTC. Translated, it gives CASRPGQTYEQYF.

The chain combines TRBV5-4 with TRBJ2-3; the D is unclear. Per the germline V gene, CDR1 is SGHNT and CDR2 is YYREEE (reference sequence). The length of the CDR3 is 13 residues. Trimming cost V 3 bases and J 5 bases, with 10 bases left between them. The CDR3, as DNA: TGTGCCAGCAGCTCCCGTGGAGAAGATACGCAGTATTTT. It specifies CASSSRGEDTQYF.

Many counts were recorded for this clone. This chain uses TRBV4-3 with TRBJ2-1, with D tentatively TRBD1 (5 bases). The CDR3 spans 15 residues. Looked up from germline, CDR1 is LGHNA and CDR2 is YSLEER. Trimming took off 4 bases at V and 3 bases at J, with 13 bases between the two ends. The CDR3 protein is CASSPAGDSYNEQFF. As DNA, the CDR3 is TGCGCCAGCAGCCCCGCAGGAGACAGCTACAATGAGCAGTTCTTC.

The V call is TRBV11-2, the J call TRBJ1-2; 9 bases fit TRBD1. J was trimmed by 8 bases and V by 6 bases; bases with no gene match: 10. The CDR3 length is 14 residues. CDR1 and CDR2 (germline): SGHAT, FQNNGV. CDR3 sequence: CASSMWTGESGYTF. The DNA of the CDR3 is TGTGCCAGCAGTATGTGGACAGGGGAGAGCGGCTACACCTTC.

This clone was seen only a few times. The chain has TRBV10-3 and TRBJ2-1; 8 bases map to TRBD1. Germline loops: CDR1 ENHRY, CDR2 SYGVKD. V was clipped by 6 bases and J by 8 bases; unmatched bases: 6. The length of the CDR3 is 13 residues. The CDR3 loop reads CAISQGAYHEQFF. The CDR3 nucleotides read TGTGCCATCAGCCAGGGGGCTTACCATGAGCAGTTCTTC.

V and J are TRBV7-2 and TRBJ2-5; TRBD2 matches at 10 bases. Germline V gives CDR1 SGHTA, CDR2 FQGNSA. V was clipped by 1 base and J by 5 bases; unmatched bases: 4. The CDR3 covers 15 residues. CDR3 bases: TGTGCCAGCAGCTTAGAGCGGGGGGGCCGGGAGACCCAGTACTTC. As protein: CASSLERGGRETQYF.

The chain uses TRBV6-5 and TRBJ2-6, with unresolved D. The CDR3 runs to 13 residues. Germline values: CDR1 MNHEY, CDR2 SVGAGI. Trimming left V 5 bases short and J 2 bases short, with 4 bases between. The CDR3 is CASSLPGANVLTF. CDR3 bases: TGTGCCAGCAGTCTTCCTGGGGCCAACGTCCTGACTTTC.

This chain links TRBV7-8 with TRBJ1-1; 7 bases agree with TRBD1. The CDR3 runs to 13 residues. Germline trimming cut 6 bases from V and 1 base from J; bases unmatched to any gene: 2. Germline CDR1 SGHVS, CDR2 FQNEAQ. CDR3 amino acids: CASRRTGNTEAFF. DNA of the CDR3: TGTGCCAGCAGGCGGACAGGGAACACTGAAGCTTTCTTT.